A selection of T cell receptor beta chains follows, all from one sample in a study of human T cells and chemical hapten exposure. TCRdb itself ran the 5' RACE reads through MiXCR, one entry per CDR3 protein. The repertoire holds approximately 110,000 distinct CDR3 sequences, with roughly 18% as singletons. The receptors stem from a human donor in good health. The CDR3 runs from the conserved cysteine through the conserved F or W. Fields, in order: clone size, V gene, D gene, J gene, CDR3 DNA, CDR3 protein. A D gene is named only where the DNA matches it firmly. A clone size is listed for some rows: how often the clone was seen (once, few, many), or a class if it is expanded.

NA	TRBV7-2	TRBD1	TRBJ2-1	TGTGCCAGCAGCCGGGACAGCTCCTACAATGAGCAGTTCTTC	CASSRDSSYNEQFF
few	TRBV25-1	TRBD1	TRBJ1-5	TGTGCCAGCAGTGGGACAGGGTCGGGCAATCAGCCCCAGCATTTT	CASSGTGSGNQPQHF
NA	TRBV28	NA	TRBJ2-4	TGTGCCAGCAGTTTAGCTAATATAGTAGCCAAAAACATTCAGTACTTC	CASSLANIVAKNIQYF
few	TRBV7-9	TRBD2	TRBJ2-3	TGTGCCAGCAGCTCCCGGCTAGCGGTCACAGATACGCAGTATTTT	CASSSRLAVTDTQYF
NA	TRBV2	TRBD1	TRBJ1-6	TGTGCCAGCGTCCCGGACAGGATTAATTCACCCCTCCACTTT	CASVPDRINSPLHF
NA	TRBV12-3/TRBV12-4	TRBD2	TRBJ2-7	TGTGCCAGCAGTCCATTACTAGCGGGAGTGAAGTACTTC	CASSPLLAGVKYF
NA	TRBV20-1	TRBD1	TRBJ2-2	TGCAGTGCTCCCGACCGGGACAGGGCCACCGGGGAGCTGTTTTTT	CSAPDRDRATGELFF
NA	TRBV28	NA	TRBJ2-4	TGTGCCAGCCAGTCGGCCAAAAACATTCAGTACTTC	CASQSAKNIQYF
NA	TRBV5-4	TRBD1	TRBJ2-2	TGTGCCAGCAGCTTGTCCTTACGGACAGGGGATAATAGCGGGGAGCTGTTTTTT	CASSLSLRTGDNSGELFF
NA	TRBV3-1	NA	TRBJ1-5	TGTGCCAGCAGCGGCAGGGGAGGCAATCAGCCCCAGCATTTT	CASSGRGGNQPQHF